One sample yielded the 12 T cell receptor beta chains listed below, sequenced in a study of regulatory T cells in long-lasting Graves disease. The time point denotes: newly diagnosed GD, antithyroid drugs for less than 3 months. After RNA was extracted from PBMCs, the TCR library was made from it. CDR3-region Arm-PCR and iRepertoire HTBI primers produced the TCR beta libraries. From the multiplex PCR reads, TCRdb called clonotypes with MiXCR, one entry per CDR3 protein. The sample has some 250,000 distinct CDR3 sequences; 15% to 20% are singletons. Separately, the same data were catalogued under a study of T cells in Graves' hyperthyroidism and ophthalmopathy.

The sequencing here drew on peripheral blood mononuclear cells (PBMCs), taken at new diagnosis, from a patient treated with antithyroid drugs. These receptors were obtained from a woman in her twenties or thirties with Graves disease.

Many counts were recorded for this clonotype. The chain links TRBV12-3 or TRBV12-4 to TRBJ1-4; TRBD1 is a possible D gene (6 bases). The CDR3 is 14 amino acids. With 6 bases removed from V and 8 bases from J, the gap between germline ends came to 16 bases. For the CDR3, the DNA is TGTGCCAGCAGCAAGGGGGTAACTGGGGAAAAACTGTTTTTT. Protein sequence: CASSKGVTGEKLFF.

On this clonotype: A far larger clone is just one base off, so this is likely a read error. This is likely a read error, given that the CDR3 carries no conserved phenylalanine or tryptophan at its end. V is TRBV12-3 or TRBV12-4 and J is TRBJ2-1, with unresolved D. V was trimmed by 6 bases and J by 4 bases, leaving 7 bases between them. The CDR3 spans 12 residues. DNA of the CDR3: TGTGCCAGCAGCTCCCGGTACAATGAGCAGTTCATC. It codes for CASSSRYNEQFI.

The rearrangement links TRBV14 to TRBJ2-3; possible D gene TRBD1, 6 bases. V was clipped by 4 bases and J by 3 bases, with 11 bases between them. There are 14 residues in the CDR3. CDR1 and CDR2 (germline): SGHDN, FVKESK. The CDR3 spells CASSPFTGTDTQYF. The CDR3 DNA sequence: TGTGCCAGCAGCCCGTTTACAGGGACAGATACGCAGTATTTT.

At least ten counts were recorded for this clonotype. The rearrangement joins TRBV2 to TRBJ2-5; TRBD1 agrees at 9 bases. Per the germline V gene, CDR1 is SNHLY and CDR2 is FYNNEI. With 3 bases clipped from V and 9 bases from J, the junction kept 5 bases outside the gene matches. The CDR3 runs to 13 residues. The CDR3 here is CASSEGTGSPQYF. The CDR3 coding sequence is TGTGCCAGCAGTGAGGGGACAGGGTCGCCCCAGTACTTC.

This clonotype was found many times. This chain uses TRBV7-9 with TRBJ1-1, with D unresolved. Trimming pared 7 bases from V and 3 bases from J, leaving 9 bases between. The CDR3 spans 12 residues. Germline values: CDR1 SEHNR, CDR2 FQNEAQ (reference sequence). CDR3 DNA: TGTGCCAGCATCGTCTCTTACACTGAAGCTTTCTTT. Amino acids: CASIVSYTEAFF.

This clonotype was seen ten or more times. The chain uses TRBV18 and TRBJ2-7; D is possibly TRBD1 or TRBD2 (5 bases each). The CDR3 covers 12 residues. Germline V gene sequence: CDR1 KGHSH, CDR2 LQKENI. Trimming shortened V by 3 bases and J by 12 bases, and 15 bases separated the two germline ends. The CDR3 region is CASSPRGLDPYF. The CDR3 region has the DNA TGTGCCAGCTCACCCCGGGGCCTAGATCCGTACTTC. Full variable domain (rest looked up from reference TRBV18 and TRBJ2-7): NAGVMQNPRHLVRRRGQEARLRCSPMKGHSHVYWYRQLPEEGLKFMVYLQKENIIDESGMPKERFSAEFPKEGPSILRIQQVVRGDSAAYFCASSPRGLDPYFGPGTRLTVT.

There are many counts of this clonotype. J is TRBJ2-7 and V is TRBV6-1, with TRBD2 as a possible D gene (6 bases). CDR1 and CDR2 from the germline V gene are MNHNS and SASEGT. The CDR3 totals 14 residues. V gave up 6 bases and J gave up 0 bases, with 12 bases separating them. The CDR3 DNA sequence: TGTGCCAGCAGCCCGGCGGGAACCTCCTACGAGCAGTACTTC. It specifies CASSPAGTSYEQYF.

For this clonotype: Possible read error: a much larger clone is one base away. This rearrangement joins TRBV20-1 to TRBJ1-4; D is uncertain. The CDR3 totals 12 residues. CDR1 is DFQATT, CDR2 SNEGSKA, per germline (reference sequence). The CDR3 DNA reads TGCAGTGCTAGGGACGTAGGTGAAAAACTGCTTTTT. Translated, it gives CSARDVGEKLLF.

This clonotype was detected many times. The rearrangement joins TRBV5-1 to TRBJ2-7; either TRBD1 or TRBD2 may fit D (5 bases each). The germline V gene has CDR1 SGHRS and CDR2 YFSETQ. Trimming left V 3 bases short and J 6 bases short, with 10 bases between. The CDR3 has 12 amino acids. CDR3 sequence reads: CASSSGASEQYF. The CDR3 DNA reads as TGCGCCAGCAGCTCCGGGGCGAGCGAGCAGTACTTC.

This clonotype showed up many times. The CDR3 is CASSVALNTGELFF. In DNA form, the CDR3 reads TGTGCCAGCAGCGTCGCCCTGAACACCGGGGAGCTGTTTTTT. The rearrangement links TRBV9 to TRBJ2-2; D remains unclear. Trimming took off 2 bases at V and 1 base at J, with 6 bases between the two ends. This CDR3 region has 14 residues. In germline, CDR1 is SGDLS, CDR2 YYNGEE. Filled out from reference TRBV9 and TRBJ2-2, the complete variable domain reads DSGVTQTPKHLITATGQRVTLRCSPRSGDLSVYWYQQSLDQGLQFLIQYYNGEERAKGNILERFSAQQFPDLHSELNLSSLELGDSALYFCASSVALNTGELFFGEGSRLTVL.

This clonotype was detected ten times or more. The J gene is TRBJ2-3, the V gene TRBV10-3, with TRBD1 identical over 10 bases. CDR3 length: 16 residues. CDR1 and CDR2 from the germline V gene are ENHRY and SYGVKD. The J segment lost 4 bases and the V segment lost 4 bases, leaving 8 bases of the junction unmatched. In DNA, the CDR3 is TGTGCCATCAGTGGACCCGGGACAGGGGTCGCAGATACGCAGTATTTT. Residues: CAISGPGTGVADTQYF.

The sample holds many counts of this clonotype. The chain couples TRBV20-1 to TRBJ1-1, with D uncertain. CDR1 and CDR2 (germline): DFQATT, SNEGSKA (reference sequence). There are 10 residues in the CDR3. Deletions cut 6 bases from V and 1 base from J, with 3 bases between. CDR3 nucleotides: TGCAGTGCCACGAACACTGAAGCTTTCTTT. Residues: CSATNTEAFF.